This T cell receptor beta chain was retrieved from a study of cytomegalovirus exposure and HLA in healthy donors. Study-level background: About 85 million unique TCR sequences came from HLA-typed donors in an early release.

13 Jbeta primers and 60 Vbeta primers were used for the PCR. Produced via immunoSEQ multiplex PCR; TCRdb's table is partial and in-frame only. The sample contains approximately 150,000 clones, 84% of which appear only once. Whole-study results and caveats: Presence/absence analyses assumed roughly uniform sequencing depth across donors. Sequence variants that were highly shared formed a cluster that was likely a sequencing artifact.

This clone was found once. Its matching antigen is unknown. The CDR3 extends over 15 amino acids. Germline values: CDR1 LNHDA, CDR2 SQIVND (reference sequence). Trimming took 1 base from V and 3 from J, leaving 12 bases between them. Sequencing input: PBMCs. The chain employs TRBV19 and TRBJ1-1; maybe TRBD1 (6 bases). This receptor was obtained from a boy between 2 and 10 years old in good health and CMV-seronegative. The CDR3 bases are TGTGCCAGTAGTATAGTGAGGGGGTTGTACACTGAAGCTTTCTTT. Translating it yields CASSIVRGLYTEAFF.